Detailed here is one TCR beta chain. The antigen this receptor binds is unknown. Base qualities are not recorded, but no much larger clone differs from it by a single base. Using the immunoSEQ assay, TCRB CDR3 regions were amplified from 2 micrograms of genomic DNA, or from all available DNA when less than that was on hand. Multiplex PCR used 60 forward primers for TCR V beta segments and 13 reverse primers for J beta segments. To estimate the number of reads per starting template, synthetic control templates were added to each sample at limiting dilution. The Illumina HiSeq System generated sequencing reads of 87 bp. Processing in the source paper ran as follows. To remove PCR and sequencing errors, closely related sequences were merged with a nearest neighbor algorithm. TCR overlap was measured as the percentage of unique tumor TCR beta sequences that were also present in the peripheral blood of the same patient. What TCRdb holds here is the immuneACCESS table cut down to in-frame rearrangements. Part of the clones is not present; checked against another copy, under half of the missing clones reflect an unresolved V gene, and the others are unexplained. V and J calls and clone size are given by that table; D and trimming were obtained from the DNA. Recorded for this sample are more than 60,000 clones; 82% of them occurred a single time. The top ten clones comprise more than 8% of the sample.

Taken from the germline V gene, the CDR1 and CDR2 loops are MDHEN and SYDVKM. From the cysteine up to the phenylalanine, the CDR3 has a length of 11 residues. Only CDR3 DNA remains: 33 bases, in frame from the first base. V sheds 5 bases and J sheds 4 bases, leaving 3 bases between their ends. These data are taken from a study of glioma-infiltrating T cells after dendritic cell vaccination (dated by TCRdb to the mid-2010s). The study in broad terms: Of the roughly 15 glioblastoma patients in the cohort, all drawn from Phase I and II dendritic cell vaccination trials, 9 were newly diagnosed and 6 had recurrent disease. Patients received autologous tumor lysate-pulsed dendritic cell vaccination between about 2003 and 2013. Each patient was given three intradermal dendritic cell vaccine injections, spaced two weeks apart, in the arm below the axilla. TCR sequencing metrics, including TIL content and tumor-blood repertoire overlap, were correlated with survival after dendritic cell vaccination. Tumor-infiltrating lymphocyte content was quantified and tumor and blood repertoires were compared in dendritic cell-vaccinated glioblastoma patients by deep sequencing of TCR beta CDR3 regions. The vaccine was prepared from monocyte-derived dendritic cells that were cultured for roughly 7 days with IL-4 and GM-CSF and then pulsed overnight with autologous tumor lysate.

To be selected, patients needed enough residual fresh-frozen tumor tissue and more than two years of available survival data. None of the glioblastoma patients carried an isocitrate dehydrogenase mutation, although molecular status otherwise varied. PBMC were collected before vaccination, two weeks after the third vaccination, and at tumor progression if progression occurred. Genomic DNA was extracted with the Qiagen DNeasy Blood extraction Kit. Overall study results and their limits: The TCR overlap response model with three groups was called speculative and said to need prospective validation. No direct relationship between TCR clonality and survival was found, suggesting that a diverse polyclonal response may matter. The cohort was small and heterogeneous, only a few patients had full blood and tumor sets, and even fewer had initial-recurrent tumor pairs. After dendritic cell vaccination, a higher estimated pretreatment TIL content predicted longer time to progression and longer overall survival.

The sequence derives from a human donor with glioblastoma. The sequence is built from TRBV28 and TRBJ2-1; the D gene assignment is ambiguous. The starting material was blood, obtained before dendritic cell vaccination. The CDR3 has the sequence CASSRYNEQFF. The bases are TGTGCCAGCAGTCGGTACAATGAGCAGTTCTTC.